One sample yielded the 20 T cell receptor beta chains listed below, sequenced in a study of shared clonotypes between healthy human individuals. CD45RO-negative, CCR7-selected cells formed the naive CD8 fraction, which excluded terminally differentiated effector memory CD45RA+ cells. Repertoires were generated with immunoSEQ multiplex PCR, while TCRdb's copy carries only in-frame clones and drops some. This table holds a few million clones, 85% to 95% found once. The source material was naive CD8+ T cells from PBMCs. Source of these receptors: a man younger than 30 in good health. Some clones in this sample may be carry-over from other donors' samples.

This sequence joins TRBV6-6 and TRBJ2-1, with TRBD2 as a possible D gene (6 bases). This CDR3 spans 15 amino acids. In germline, CDR1 is MNHNY, CDR2 SVGAGI (reference sequence). The ends were cut back, 4 bases at V and 3 bases at J, with 13 bases in the middle. The CDR3 nucleotides read TGTGCCAGCAGTTTCGCGACTAGGGGCTACAATGAGCAGTTCTTC. It encodes CASSFATRGYNEQFF.

The chain employs TRBV2 and TRBJ2-7; D tentatively fits TRBD1 or TRBD2 (5 bases each). CDR1 and CDR2 from the germline V gene are SNHLY and FYNNEI. The CDR3 contains 13 residues. The ends were cut back, 7 bases at V and 2 bases at J, with 12 bases in the middle. The CDR3 DNA reads as TGTGCCAGCATATGGGACGTCACCTACGAGCAGTACTTC. Protein product: CASIWDVTYEQYF.

This clone was detected once. CDR3 residues: CALGQGNEQYF. DNA of the CDR3: TGTGCCCTGGGACAGGGAAACGAGCAGTACTTC. The chain couples TRBV10-3 to TRBJ2-7, with TRBD1 matching 9 bases. Germline CDR1 reads ENHRY; CDR2 reads SYGVKD. V lost 11 bases, J lost 5 bases, and 4 bases stayed unmatched. The length of the CDR3 is 11 residues.

CDR3 sequence (DNA): TGTGCCAGCAGCGTAGGTGGGGACGGGATGACTTCCTACGAGCAGTACTTC. Translated, it gives CASSVGGDGMTSYEQYF. V gene TRBV9 combines with J gene TRBJ2-7; D may correspond to TRBD1 or TRBD2 (5 bases each). Trimming shortened V by 0 bases and J by 1 base, and 17 bases separated the two germline ends. This CDR3 is 17 amino acids long. Germline V gene lookup returns CDR1 SGDLS and CDR2 YYNGEE.

The chain couples TRBV28 to TRBJ2-7, with D hard to call. V lost 2 bases, J lost 7 bases, and 9 bases lay in between. CDR3 length: 12 residues. Germline V gene data show CDR1 as MDHEN and CDR2 as SYDVKM. Here the CDR3 reads CASSLRQLEQYF. The DNA for the CDR3 is TGTGCCAGCAGTTTACGGCAGTTGGAGCAGTACTTC.

The genes are TRBV11-3 and TRBJ2-7, with D perhaps matching TRBD1 or TRBD2 (5 bases each). Germline CDR1 reads SGHNT; CDR2 reads YENEEA. This CDR3 has 16 amino acids. Trimming left V 5 bases short and J 3 bases short, with 20 bases between. The CDR3: CASSEHERRENYEQYF. The CDR3 nucleotides read TGTGCCAGCAGCGAACATGAACGCAGGGAGAACTACGAGCAGTACTTC.

The V gene is TRBV28, the J gene TRBJ2-1, with D hard to call. Germline loops: CDR1 MDHEN, CDR2 SYDVKM. There are 12 residues in the CDR3. Trimming left V 1 base short and J 5 bases short, with 3 bases between. CDR3 sequence reads: CASSLYDNEQFF. The DNA of the CDR3 is TGTGCCAGCAGTTTATATGACAATGAGCAGTTCTTC.

The V gene is TRBV9, the J gene TRBJ2-7, with 7 nucleotides matching TRBD1. This CDR3 region has 15 residues. Germline CDR1 SGDLS, CDR2 YYNGEE. V trimming: 4 bases; J trimming: 4 bases; junction bases outside the gene matches: 11. The DNA for the CDR3 is TGTGCCAGCAGCCCGGACGGGACCAGGGGGTACGAGCAGTACTTC. Protein: CASSPDGTRGYEQYF.

This rearrangement joins TRBV28 to TRBJ1-2, with D possibly matching TRBD1 (6 bases). CDR3 length equals 18 residues. The V and J ends lost 5 bases and 6 bases respectively, with 28 bases between them. Germline CDR1 is MDHEN and CDR2 is SYDVKM. The CDR3 nucleotides read TGTGCCAGCAGTCCCCCCGCCGTTTTCCTAGACAGGCTCGATGGCTACACCTTC. This encodes CASSPPAVFLDRLDGYTF.

This clone was seen a single time. The V gene is TRBV7-6, the J gene TRBJ2-5; D possibly corresponds to TRBD1 (5 bases). With 0 bases removed from V and 3 bases from J, the gap between germline ends came to 29 bases. Germline V CDR1 and CDR2: SGHVS, FNYEAQ. CDR3 length equals 21 residues. CDR3 residues: CASSLARVPRDLMTQEETQYF. CDR3 in DNA: TGTGCCAGCAGCTTAGCCAGGGTTCCCCGAGATTTAATGACACAAGAAGAGACCCAGTACTTC.

The chain combines TRBV7-9 with TRBJ1-2, with 7 bases aligning to TRBD1. Germline CDR1 is SEHNR and CDR2 is FQNEAQ (reference sequence). V lost 5 bases, J lost 1 base, and 13 bases stayed unmatched. The CDR3 is 17 residues long. The CDR3 DNA sequence: TGTGCCAGCAGCCCCCCGGCCACAGGGGCGCTTAACTATGGCTACACCTTC. Its protein product is CASSPPATGALNYGYTF.

This clone was seen only once. This CDR3 is also generated by other DNA sequences in the sample. V usage is TRBV7-9 and J usage is TRBJ1-3; D is unresolved. Per the germline V gene, CDR1 is SEHNR and CDR2 is FQNEAQ (reference sequence). The CDR3 sequence is 11 residues long. Trimming stripped 8 bases from V and 0 bases from J, with 2 bases between. This CDR3 is CASSSGNTIYF. CDR3 coding DNA: TGTGCCAGCTCCTCTGGAAACACCATATATTTT. Complete variable domain (other parts from reference TRBV7-9 and TRBJ1-3): DTGVSQNPRHKITKRGQNVTFRCDPISEHNRLYWYRQTLGQGPEFLTYFQNEAQLEKSRLLSDRFSAERPKGSFSTLEIQRTEQGDSAMYLCASSSGNTIYFGEGSWLTVV.

In this sample, this clone turned up once. The chain couples TRBV11-2 to TRBJ2-7; D is perhaps TRBD1 (5 bases). Germline V gene lookup returns CDR1 SGHAT and CDR2 FQNNGV. The CDR3 runs 13 residues. Trimming took 5 bases from V and 3 from J, leaving 11 bases between them. The chain's CDR3 is CASSAREGYEQYF. The DNA of the CDR3 is TGTGCCAGCAGCGCCAGGGAAGGCTACGAGCAGTACTTC. Full variable domain (remainder filled in from reference TRBV11-2 and TRBJ2-7): EAGVAQSPRYKIIEKRQSVAFWCNPISGHATLYWYQQILGQGPKLLIQFQNNGVVDDSQLPKDRFSAERLKGVDSTLKIQPAKLEDSAVYLCASSAREGYEQYFGPGTRLTVT.

The CDR3: CATRGWGGENEQYF. CDR3 bases: TGTGCAACTCGTGGTTGGGGGGGCGAAAACGAGCAGTACTTC. The rearrangement links TRBV5-4 to TRBJ2-7; TRBD2 might be the D (7 bases). Per the germline V gene, CDR1 is SGHNT and CDR2 is YYREEE (reference sequence). CDR3 length equals 14 residues.

The V and J genes are TRBV10-1 and TRBJ1-1, with D unresolved. The CDR3 extends over 13 amino acids. CDR1 is WNHNN, CDR2 SYGVQD, per germline (reference sequence). V gave up 2 bases and J gave up 4 bases, with 8 bases separating them. CDR3 amino acids: CASSERIGTEAFF. The CDR3 nucleotides read TGCGCCAGCAGTGAGCGAATCGGCACTGAAGCTTTCTTT.

This sequence joins TRBV19 and TRBJ1-2; D not resolved. The CDR3 is 16 amino acids. The V and J ends lost 2 bases and 5 bases respectively, with 18 bases between them. Germline CDR1 is LNHDA and CDR2 is SQIVND (reference sequence). The CDR3 coding sequence is TGTGCCAGTAGTATATGGAGACTGGACGGTGATTATGGCTACACCTTC. Translating gives CASSIWRLDGDYGYTF.

The genes are TRBV6-1 and TRBJ2-2; TRBD2 might be the D (7 bases). In germline, CDR1 is MNHNS, CDR2 SASEGT. The length of the CDR3 is 16 residues. V lost 3 bases, J lost 9 bases, and 20 bases lay in between. Here the CDR3 DNA reads TGTGCCAGCAGTGACCACGATCGGGGGGCCTACCGGGAGCTGTTTTTT. This codes for CASSDHDRGAYRELFF.

The gene calls are TRBV7-9 and TRBJ2-7; D perhaps matches TRBD2 (6 bases). V was cut by 5 bases and J by 2 bases, with 13 bases left in between. Germline assignment: CDR1 SEHNR and CDR2 FQNEAQ (reference sequence). The CDR3 runs to 14 residues. As DNA, the CDR3 is TGTGCCAGCAGCGGGCGGGATAACCCCTACGAGCAGTACTTC. Translated, it gives CASSGRDNPYEQYF.

The gene calls are TRBV7-9 and TRBJ2-7; 8 bases match TRBD1. After removal of 0 bases from V and 2 bases from J, the junction contained 3 bases not matched to a gene. CDR3 length: 15 amino acids. CDR1 and CDR2 from the germline V gene are SEHNR and FQNEAQ (reference sequence). CDR3 in DNA: TGTGCCAGCAGCTTAGCCGTGGGACAGGCCTACGAGCAGTACTTC. Protein product: CASSLAVGQAYEQYF.

The CDR3 protein is CSVGDRGAMASQKTQYF. For the CDR3, the DNA is TGCAGCGTTGGGGACAGGGGTGCTATGGCTAGCCAGAAGACCCAGTACTTC. This chain connects TRBV29-1 to TRBJ2-5; 10 bases fit TRBD1. This CDR3 has 17 amino acids. V lost 4 bases, J lost 6 bases, and 17 bases stayed unmatched. CDR1 and CDR2 from the germline V gene are SQVTM and ANQGSEA.